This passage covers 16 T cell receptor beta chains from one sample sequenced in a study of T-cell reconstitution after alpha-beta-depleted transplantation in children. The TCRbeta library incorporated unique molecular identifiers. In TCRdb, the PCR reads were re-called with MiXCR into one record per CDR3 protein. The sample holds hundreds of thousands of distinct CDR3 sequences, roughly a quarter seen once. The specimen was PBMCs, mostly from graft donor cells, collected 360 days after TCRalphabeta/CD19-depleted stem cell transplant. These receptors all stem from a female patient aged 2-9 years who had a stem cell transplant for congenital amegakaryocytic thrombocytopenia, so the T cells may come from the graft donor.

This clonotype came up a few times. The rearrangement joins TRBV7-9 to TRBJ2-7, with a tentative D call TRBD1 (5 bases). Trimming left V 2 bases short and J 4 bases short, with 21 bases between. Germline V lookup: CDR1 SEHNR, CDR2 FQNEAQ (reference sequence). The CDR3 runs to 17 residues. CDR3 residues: CASSLLGAGFVPYEQYF. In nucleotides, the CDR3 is TGTGCCAGCAGCTTACTCGGTGCAGGGTTCGTCCCTTACGAGCAGTACTTC.

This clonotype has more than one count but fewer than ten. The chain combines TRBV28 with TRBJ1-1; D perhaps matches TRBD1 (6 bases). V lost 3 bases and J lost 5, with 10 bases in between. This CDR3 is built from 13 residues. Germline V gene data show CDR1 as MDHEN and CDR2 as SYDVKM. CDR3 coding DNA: TGTGCCAGCAGTTTGGACAGAAGTACTGAAGCTTTCTTT. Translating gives CASSLDRSTEAFF.

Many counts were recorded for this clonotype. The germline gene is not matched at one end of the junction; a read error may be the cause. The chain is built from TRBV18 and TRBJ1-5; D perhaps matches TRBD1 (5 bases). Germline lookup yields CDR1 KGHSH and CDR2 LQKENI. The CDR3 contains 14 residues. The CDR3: CASSPRQMDQPQHF. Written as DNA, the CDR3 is TGTGCCAGCTCCCCACGACAGATGGATCAGCCCCAGCATTTT.

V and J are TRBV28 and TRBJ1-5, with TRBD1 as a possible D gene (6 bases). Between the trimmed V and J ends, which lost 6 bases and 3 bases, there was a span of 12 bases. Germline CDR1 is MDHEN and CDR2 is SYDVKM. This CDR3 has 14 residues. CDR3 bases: TGTGCCAGCAGCTTAGGACAGTTCAATCAGCCCCAGCATTTT. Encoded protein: CASSLGQFNQPQHF.

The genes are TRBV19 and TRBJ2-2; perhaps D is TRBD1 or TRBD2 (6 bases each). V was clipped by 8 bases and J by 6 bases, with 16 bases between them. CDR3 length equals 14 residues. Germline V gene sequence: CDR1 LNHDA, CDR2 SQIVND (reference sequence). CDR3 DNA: TGTGCCAGTGCCACAGGGAGGCGCCCCGGGGAGCTGTTTTTT. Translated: CASATGRRPGELFF.

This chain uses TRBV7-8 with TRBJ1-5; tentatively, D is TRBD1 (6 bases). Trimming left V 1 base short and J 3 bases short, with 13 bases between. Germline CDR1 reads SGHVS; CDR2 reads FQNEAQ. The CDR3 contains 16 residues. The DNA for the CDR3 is TGTGCCAGCAGCTTAGTTCCCTGGGGGCACAATCAGCCCCAGCATTTT. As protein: CASSLVPWGHNQPQHF.

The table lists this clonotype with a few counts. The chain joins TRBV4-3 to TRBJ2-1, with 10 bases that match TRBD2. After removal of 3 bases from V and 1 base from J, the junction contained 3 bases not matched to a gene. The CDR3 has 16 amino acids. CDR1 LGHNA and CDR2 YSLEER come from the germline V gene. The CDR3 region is CASSHGLAVSYNEQFF. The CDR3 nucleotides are TGCGCCAGCAGCCACGGACTAGCGGTTTCCTACAATGAGCAGTTCTTC.

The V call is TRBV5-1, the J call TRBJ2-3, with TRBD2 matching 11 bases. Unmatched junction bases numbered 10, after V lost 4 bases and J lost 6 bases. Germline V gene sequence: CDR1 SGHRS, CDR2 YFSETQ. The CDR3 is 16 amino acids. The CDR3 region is CASSPPTSGGVDTQYF. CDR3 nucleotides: TGCGCCAGCAGCCCACCTACTAGCGGGGGTGTCGATACGCAGTATTTT.

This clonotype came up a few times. CDR3 sequence: CASSPNRGTGELFF. Written as DNA, the CDR3 is TGTGCCAGCAGTCCAAACAGGGGGACCGGGGAGCTGTTTTTT. The chain uses TRBV12-3 or TRBV12-4 and TRBJ2-2, with 8 bases identical to TRBD1. With 5 bases clipped from V and 5 bases from J, the junction kept 4 bases outside the gene matches. The CDR3 is made up of 14 amino acids.

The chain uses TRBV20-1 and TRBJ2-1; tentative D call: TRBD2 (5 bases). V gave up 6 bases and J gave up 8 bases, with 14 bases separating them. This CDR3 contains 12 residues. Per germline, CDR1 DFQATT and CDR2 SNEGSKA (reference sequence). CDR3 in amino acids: CSASLLVYEQFF. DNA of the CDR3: TGCAGTGCGAGCTTACTAGTTTATGAGCAGTTCTTC.

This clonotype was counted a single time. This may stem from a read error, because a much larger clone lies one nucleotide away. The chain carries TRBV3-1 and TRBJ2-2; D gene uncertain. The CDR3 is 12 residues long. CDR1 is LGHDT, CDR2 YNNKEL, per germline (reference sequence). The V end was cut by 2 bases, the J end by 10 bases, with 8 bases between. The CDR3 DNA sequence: TGTGCCAGCAGCCAACTCCCCGTGGAGCTGTTTTTT. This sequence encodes CASSQLPVELFF.

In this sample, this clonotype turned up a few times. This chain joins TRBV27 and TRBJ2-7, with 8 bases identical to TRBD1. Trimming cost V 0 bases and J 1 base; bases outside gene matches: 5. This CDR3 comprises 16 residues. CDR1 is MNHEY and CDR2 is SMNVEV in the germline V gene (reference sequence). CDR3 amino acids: CASSLSAGGLSYEQYF. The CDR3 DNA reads TGTGCCAGCAGTTTATCAGCAGGGGGCCTATCCTACGAGCAGTACTTC.

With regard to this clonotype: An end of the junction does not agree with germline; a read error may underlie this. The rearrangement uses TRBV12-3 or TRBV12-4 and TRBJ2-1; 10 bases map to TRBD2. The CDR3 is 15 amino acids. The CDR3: CTSSLSSGSRNEQFF. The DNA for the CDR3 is TGTACCAGCAGTCTATCTAGCGGGAGCCGCAATGAGCAGTTCTTC.

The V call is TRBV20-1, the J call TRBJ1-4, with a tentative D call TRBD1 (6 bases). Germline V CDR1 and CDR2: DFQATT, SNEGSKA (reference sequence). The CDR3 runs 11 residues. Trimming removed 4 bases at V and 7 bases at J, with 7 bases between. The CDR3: CSATGVEKLFF. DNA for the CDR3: TGCAGTGCTACAGGGGTTGAAAAACTGTTTTTT.

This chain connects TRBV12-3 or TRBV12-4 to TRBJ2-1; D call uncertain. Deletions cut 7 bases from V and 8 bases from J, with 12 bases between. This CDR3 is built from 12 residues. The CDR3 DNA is TGTGCCAGCACCTCAAGGCGCGATGAGCAGTTCTTC. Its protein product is CASTSRRDEQFF.

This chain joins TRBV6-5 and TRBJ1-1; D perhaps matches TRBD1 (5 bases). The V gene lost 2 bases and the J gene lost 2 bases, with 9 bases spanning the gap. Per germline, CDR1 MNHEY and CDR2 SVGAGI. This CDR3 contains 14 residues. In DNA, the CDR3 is TGTGCCAGCAGTTACGACAGTTCTAACACTGAAGCTTTCTTT. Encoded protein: CASSYDSSNTEAFF.